The 21 T cell receptor beta chains given below trace back to one sample, sequenced in a study of T cells in localized non-small cell lung cancer. Generated by immunoSEQ multiplex PCR, the TCRdb table keeps only in-frame clones and is missing some. The table records roughly 32,000 clones, 88% of them present only once. This specimen consisted of peripheral blood mononuclear cells, obtained before any cancer treatment. These receptors were obtained from a woman aged 40-69 years with stage III lung adenocarcinoma.

The chain uses TRBV9 and TRBJ2-7; D gene ambiguous. Germline V gene data show CDR1 as SGDLS and CDR2 as YYNGEE. The germline V and J ends were trimmed by 2 bases and 2 bases, with 11 bases remaining between them. The CDR3 runs 14 residues. As DNA, the CDR3 is TGTGCCAGCAGCGTCCAGGACGGAGCCTACGAGCAGTACTTC. Its translation: CASSVQDGAYEQYF.

The V gene is TRBV6-5, the J gene TRBJ1-1; tentatively, D is TRBD1 (5 bases). The CDR3 contains 14 residues. V was pared by 5 bases and J by 13 bases, with 23 bases between. Germline V gene data show CDR1 as MNHEY and CDR2 as SVGAGI. Written as DNA, the CDR3 is TGTGCCAGCAGTCCCCAGGGAGGAGGAATGAGTGTTTTCTTT. This codes for CASSPQGGGMSVFF.

This clone was observed once. J is TRBJ2-7 and V is TRBV7-2, with 9 bases aligning to TRBD2. The germline CDR1 and CDR2 sequences are SGHTA and FQGNSA. The CDR3 has 16 residues. The J segment lost 0 bases and the V segment lost 5 bases, leaving 8 bases of the junction unmatched. CDR3 DNA: TGTGCCAGCAGCCCCCGGACTAGCGAAAGCTCCTACGAGCAGTACTTC. It is translated as CASSPRTSESSYEQYF.

V and J are TRBV29-1 and TRBJ2-1; 7 nucleotides align to TRBD2. There are 15 residues in the CDR3. The germline CDR1 and CDR2 sequences are SQVTM and ANQGSEA. The trim removed 0 bases at V and 3 bases at J, leaving 5 bases unmatched. The chain's CDR3 is CSVEDGRGYYNEQFF. Written as DNA, the CDR3 is TGCAGCGTTGAAGATGGGAGGGGTTACTACAATGAGCAGTTCTTC.

This clone was picked up one time. The V call is TRBV6-1, the J call TRBJ2-1; either TRBD1 or TRBD2 may fit D (5 bases each). The CDR3 length is 15 residues. CDR1 is MNHNS and CDR2 is SASEGT in the germline V gene. V was cut by 8 bases and J by 0 bases, with 14 bases left in between. This CDR3 is CASPKKGSSYNEQFF. The CDR3 DNA follows: TGTGCCAGCCCTAAAAAGGGGAGCTCCTACAATGAGCAGTTCTTC.

The chain uses TRBV5-8 and TRBJ1-1, with TRBD1 as a possible D gene (6 bases). Germline V gene sequence: CDR1 SGHTS, CDR2 YDEGEE. Trimming pared 3 bases from V and 4 bases from J, leaving 13 bases between. The CDR3 is made up of 14 amino acids. CDR3 nucleotides: TGTGCCAGCAGCTCTCGGACAGAAGGCACTGAAGCTTTCTTT. Translating gives CASSSRTEGTEAFF.

The V gene is TRBV7-9, the J gene TRBJ1-5, with a weak D call TRBD1 (5 bases). The length of the CDR3 is 16 residues. The germline V and J ends were trimmed by 1 base and 2 bases, with 12 bases remaining between them. The V gene's germline CDR1 is SEHNR and CDR2 FQNEAQ (reference sequence). The CDR3 region is CASSLVMGQRNQPQHF. CDR3 DNA: TGTGCCAGCAGCTTAGTCATGGGGCAGCGCAATCAGCCCCAGCATTTT.

V is TRBV19 and J is TRBJ1-1, with a weak D call TRBD1 (6 bases). CDR3 length: 14 amino acids. Germline V gene sequence: CDR1 LNHDA, CDR2 SQIVND (reference sequence). The V end was cut by 3 bases, the J end by 1 base, with 9 bases between. The CDR3 coding sequence is TGTGCCAGTAGTATTACGGGGGCGAACACTGAAGCTTTCTTT. Its protein is CASSITGANTEAFF.

The rearrangement uses TRBV5-1 and TRBJ2-1; 7 nucleotides match TRBD1. The V and J ends lost 4 bases and 5 bases, in that order; junction bases with no gene match: 3. The CDR3 contains 13 residues. Germline V gives CDR1 SGHRS, CDR2 YFSETQ. Here the CDR3 reads CASSPGTDNEQFF. CDR3 nucleotide sequence: TGCGCCAGCAGCCCGGGGACAGACAATGAGCAGTTCTTC. Together with reference TRBV5-1 and TRBJ2-1, the CDR3 gives the full variable domain: KAGVTQTPRYLIKTRGQQVTLSCSPISGHRSVSWYQQTPGQGLQFLFEYFSETQRNKGNFPGRFSGRQFSNSRSEMNVSTLELGDSALYLCASSPGTDNEQFFGPGTRLTVL.

The chain uses TRBV27 and TRBJ1-1; D is ambiguous. The CDR3 length is 14 residues. Germline CDR1 and CDR2: MNHEY and SMNVEV (reference sequence). V was pared by 3 bases and J by 1 base, with 9 bases between. As DNA, the CDR3 is TGTGCCAGCAGTTTGTGGCAGGCGAACACTGAAGCTTTCTTT. Translating gives CASSLWQANTEAFF.

The rearrangement links TRBV7-9 to TRBJ1-1; 8 nucleotides match TRBD1. Looked up from germline, CDR1 is SEHNR and CDR2 is FQNEAQ (reference sequence). V was pared by 4 bases and J by 6 bases, with 4 bases of the junction left unmatched. The CDR3 has 13 residues. CDR3 residues: CASSSTGEAEAFF. The DNA for the CDR3 is TGTGCCAGCAGCTCGACAGGGGAGGCTGAAGCTTTCTTT.

This clone is categorized as medium-sized. V usage is TRBV28 and J usage is TRBJ1-3, with 7 bases lining up with TRBD1. This CDR3 has 15 residues. Germline trimming cut 8 bases from V and 0 bases from J; bases unmatched to any gene: 7. The germline V gene encodes CDR1 MDHEN and CDR2 SYDVKM. CDR3 sequence: CASGHRGNSGNTIYF. CDR3 sequence (DNA): TGTGCCAGCGGGCACAGGGGCAACTCTGGAAACACCATATATTTT.

The rearrangement joins TRBV7-9 to TRBJ2-7; D call uncertain. The CDR3 contains 12 residues. The V and J ends lost 5 bases and 3 bases respectively, with 8 bases between them. Germline assignment: CDR1 SEHNR and CDR2 FQNEAQ (reference sequence). The CDR3 here is CASSRFNYEQYF. Here the CDR3 DNA reads TGTGCCAGCAGCCGTTTCAACTACGAGCAGTACTTC.

The J gene is TRBJ2-5, the V gene TRBV30; D is unclear. CDR1 and CDR2 (germline): GTSNPN, SVGIG (reference sequence). CDR3 size: 14 residues. V lost 8 bases and J 1 base, leaving 17 bases between the germline ends. CDR3 bases: TGTGCCGTTTCGGACCTCGGACGCCAAGAGACCCAGTACTTC. Amino acids: CAVSDLGRQETQYF.

The chain is built from TRBV11-3 and TRBJ2-5; either TRBD1 or TRBD2 may fit D (6 bases each). The CDR3 has 16 amino acids. CDR1 SGHNT and CDR2 YENEEA come from the germline V gene. V was clipped by 5 bases and J by 0 bases, with 16 bases between them. The CDR3 nucleotides are TGTGCCAGCAGCCCAGGGGTAGCGGAGAACCAAGAGACCCAGTACTTC. It is translated as CASSPGVAENQETQYF.

The rearrangement links TRBV5-4 to TRBJ2-4; 11 nucleotides agree with TRBD1. The CDR3 runs to 14 residues. Trimming cost V 4 bases and J 8 bases; bases outside gene matches: 5. Germline V gives CDR1 SGHNT, CDR2 YYREEE (reference sequence). The CDR3 sequence is CASSLTGQGDIQYF. The CDR3 nucleotides read TGTGCCAGCAGCCTAACGGGACAGGGGGACATTCAGTACTTC.

The chain recombines TRBV5-4 with TRBJ2-1; D perhaps matches TRBD1 (6 bases). The CDR3 consists of 14 residues. Germline V gene lookup returns CDR1 SGHNT and CDR2 YYREEE (reference sequence). The ends were cut back, 3 bases at V and 10 bases at J, with 17 bases in the middle. This CDR3 is CASSSPTGSWEQFF. The CDR3 DNA sequence: TGTGCCAGCAGCTCCCCCACAGGGTCGTGGGAGCAGTTCTTC.

V is TRBV7-2 and J is TRBJ2-3, with D hard to call. Trimming cost V 0 bases and J 3 bases, with 7 bases left between them. Per germline, CDR1 SGHTA and CDR2 FQGNSA. This CDR3 region has 14 residues. The CDR3: CASSLAQVTDTQYF. The CDR3 coding sequence is TGTGCCAGCAGCTTAGCGCAGGTGACAGATACGCAGTATTTT. Full variable domain (missing parts from reference TRBV7-2 and TRBJ2-3): GAGVSQSPSNKVTEKGKDVELRCDPISGHTALYWYRQSLGQGLEFLIYFQGNSAPDKSGLPSDRFSAERTGGSVSTLTIQRTQQEDSAVYLCASSLAQVTDTQYFGPGTRLTVL.

The chain carries TRBV5-8 and TRBJ1-1; D is possibly TRBD1 (5 bases). CDR1 and CDR2 (germline): SGHTS, YDEGEE. V lost 0 bases to trimming and J lost 4 bases, with 13 bases between them. The CDR3 is 15 residues long. The DNA for the CDR3 is TGTGCCAGCAGCTTGGGGGCAGGGCGAGGCACTGAAGCTTTCTTT. Translated: CASSLGAGRGTEAFF.

The CDR3 sequence: CASSAGQGADTQYF. The CDR3 DNA reads as TGTGCCAGCAGTGCGGGACAGGGGGCAGATACGCAGTATTTT. The rearrangement uses TRBV6-4 and TRBJ2-3; 11 nucleotides align to TRBD1. V shed 4 bases, J shed 4 bases, and the junction held 1 base outside the gene matches. CDR3 length: 14 residues. Germline V gives CDR1 MRHNA, CDR2 SNTAGT.

V is TRBV30 and J is TRBJ1-1; weak D call: TRBD1 (6 bases). The CDR3 contains 15 residues. Germline V CDR1 and CDR2: GTSNPN, SVGIG (reference sequence). V lost 3 bases and J lost 1, with 15 bases in between. CDR3 protein: CAWSLTLGGNTEAFF. CDR3 DNA sequence: TGTGCCTGGAGCCTTACGCTAGGGGGGAACACTGAAGCTTTCTTT.